The clone carrying this T cell receptor (beta chain) was seen only a few times. This record comes from a study of low-dose radiotherapy and immunotherapy resistance in tumors. Study background: The patients were given nivolumab 240 mg every two weeks and ipilimumab 1 mg/kg every six weeks, through an intravenous route.

Germline lookup yields CDR1 SGHTA and CDR2 FQGNSA. The CDR3 is 16 residues long. V was shortened by 5 bases and J by 0 bases, with 17 bases between the two germline ends. TRAV- and TRBV-specific primers primed first-strand cDNA, covering alpha and beta chains. TCR amplification involved 15 to 20 PCR cycles with a constant-region primer and V-primer adapter. From the reads, TCRdb called clonotypes with MiXCR, one entry per CDR3 protein. The table lists over 15,000 distinct CDR3 sequences, approximately 70% of them singletons, with around 5.9% in the top ten. This sequence was found in a human donor with advanced metastatic prostate, ovarian, gallbladder or colorectal cancer (not recorded which). This table probably holds off-target reads from a library built for another chain. The chain is built from TRBV7-2 and TRBJ2-7; D gene uncertain. The CDR3 nucleotides are TGTGCCAGCAGCCCTCCTTTCTTAAGAGTCTCCTACGAGCAGTACTTC. It is translated as CASSPPFLRVSYEQYF.